These 10 T cell receptor beta chains originate from one sample sequenced in a study of T-cell reconstitution after alpha-beta-depleted transplantation in children. Unique molecular identifiers featured in how the TCRbeta library was prepared. TCRdb recomputed calls from the PCR reads with MiXCR, one row per CDR3 protein. The table records about 510,000 distinct CDR3 sequences, roughly 11% of them present only once. Specimen: PBMCs, mostly from graft donor cells, collected 180 days after TCRalphabeta/CD19-depleted stem cell transplant. The receptor set was obtained from a female patient aged 2-10 years who had a stem cell transplant for aplastic anemia, so the T cells may come from the graft donor.

This clonotype was detected a few times. The V gene is TRBV5-5, the J gene TRBJ2-5; TRBD2 matches at 10 bases. J gave up 2 bases and V 4 bases, and 5 bases lay outside the gene matches. The CDR3 length is 15 residues. The germline V gene encodes CDR1 SGHKS and CDR2 YYEKEE (reference sequence). The CDR3 spells CASSQIAGGQETQYF. In nucleotides, the CDR3 is TGTGCCAGCAGCCAGATAGCGGGAGGTCAAGAGACCCAGTACTTC.

As concerns this clonotype: One end of the junction is discordant with germline, which a read error may explain. The J gene is TRBJ1-4, the V gene TRBV28, with 7 bases aligning to TRBD1. Germline loops: CDR1 MDHEN, CDR2 SYDVKM. The CDR3 is 14 amino acids. This CDR3 reads CASSSGTVNDKLFF. Written as DNA, the CDR3 is TGTGCCAGCAGTTCCGGGACAGTCAATGATAAACTGTTTTTT.

V usage is TRBV11-2 and J usage is TRBJ1-5; tentative D call: TRBD1 (5 bases). V was cut by 5 bases and J by 2 bases, with 10 bases left in between. This CDR3 spans 14 amino acids. Germline V gene data show CDR1 as SGHAT and CDR2 as FQNNGV. For the CDR3, the DNA is TGTGCCAGCAGCGAACGGGACGGCAATCAGCCCCAGCATTTT. The encoded protein is CASSERDGNQPQHF.

This clonotype was counted ten times or more. The rearrangement uses TRBV24-1 and TRBJ2-5; D is possibly TRBD1 (6 bases). V was clipped by 9 bases and J by 5 bases, with 15 bases between them. Germline CDR1 and CDR2: KGHDR and SFDVKD. CDR3 length: 13 amino acids. The CDR3 here is CATGKGDRETQYF. Here the CDR3 DNA reads TGTGCCACCGGGAAGGGGGATAGGGAGACCCAGTACTTC.

Ten or more counts support this clonotype. The chain has TRBV15 and TRBJ2-2, with 11 nucleotides matching TRBD1. The trim removed 3 bases at V and 5 bases at J, leaving 5 bases unmatched. Germline V gives CDR1 LNHNV, CDR2 YYDKDF (reference sequence). The CDR3 covers 16 residues. Written as DNA, the CDR3 is TGTGCCACCAGCAGGGCCGGGACAGGGGGTACCGGGGAGCTGTTTTTT. Encoded protein: CATSRAGTGGTGELFF.

This clonotype showed up many times. The chain employs TRBV29-1 and TRBJ2-7; 8 bases map to TRBD2. This CDR3 is built from 14 residues. V trimming: 8 bases; J trimming: 4 bases; junction bases outside the gene matches: 13. Germline V gives CDR1 SQVTM, CDR2 ANQGSEA. CDR3 in amino acids: CSLYQRETTYEQYV. The CDR3 region has the DNA TGCAGCTTATACCAGCGGGAGACTACTTACGAGCAGTACGTC.

This clonotype was seen more than once but under ten times. The chain is built from TRBV20-1 and TRBJ2-5; D may be TRBD1 (6 bases). Germline V CDR1 and CDR2: DFQATT, SNEGSKA (reference sequence). Trimming took 5 bases from V and 0 from J, leaving 13 bases between them. CDR3 length: 14 residues. The CDR3 loop reads CSALRGQYQETQYF. The CDR3 bases are TGCAGTGCTCTAAGAGGACAGTACCAAGAGACCCAGTACTTC.

The chain has TRBV28 and TRBJ2-7; 7 bases fit TRBD2. V lost 3 bases and J lost 5; bases outside the gene matches: 4. Germline lookup yields CDR1 MDHEN and CDR2 SYDVKM. The CDR3 extends over 13 amino acids. The CDR3 spells CASSFLGRDEQYF. CDR3 sequence (DNA): TGTGCCAGCAGTTTTTTAGGGAGGGACGAGCAGTACTTC.

With respect to this clonotype: The conserved closing phenylalanine or tryptophan is absent in this CDR3, likely reflecting a read error. The chain uses TRBV5-6 and TRBJ2-5; 7 bases align to TRBD2. Trimming cost V 3 bases and J 4 bases; bases outside gene matches: 9. Looked up from germline, CDR1 is SGHDT and CDR2 is YYEEEE. There are 15 residues in the CDR3. The CDR3 here is CASSSHPGGAETQYL. The CDR3 region has the DNA TGTGCCAGCAGCTCCCACCCGGGGGGAGCAGAGACCCAGTACTTA.

This clonotype showed up just a few times. The chain employs TRBV5-1 and TRBJ1-6; 7 bases map to TRBD1. Germline V CDR1 and CDR2: SGHRS, YFSETQ. The CDR3 is 15 amino acids. V lost 2 bases and J lost 5; bases outside the gene matches: 4. The CDR3 nucleotides are TGCGCCAGCAGCTTTGACAGGGTTGATAATTCACCCCTCCACTTT. Protein product: CASSFDRVDNSPLHF.